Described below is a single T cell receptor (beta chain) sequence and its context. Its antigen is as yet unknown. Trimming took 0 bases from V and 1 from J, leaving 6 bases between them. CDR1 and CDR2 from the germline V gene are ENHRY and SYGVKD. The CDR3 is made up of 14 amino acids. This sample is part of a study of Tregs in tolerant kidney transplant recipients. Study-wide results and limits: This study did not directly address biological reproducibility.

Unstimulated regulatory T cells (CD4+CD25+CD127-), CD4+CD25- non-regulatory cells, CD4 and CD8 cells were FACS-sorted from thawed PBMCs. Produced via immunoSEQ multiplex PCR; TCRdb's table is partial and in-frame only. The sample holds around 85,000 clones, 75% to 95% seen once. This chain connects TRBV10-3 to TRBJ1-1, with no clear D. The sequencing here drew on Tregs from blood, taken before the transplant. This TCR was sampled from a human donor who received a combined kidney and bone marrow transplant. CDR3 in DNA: TGTGCCATCAGTGAGTCGCTTCAGAACACTGAAGCTTTCTTT. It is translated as CAISESLQNTEAFF.